This record looks at one T cell receptor beta chain sequence and its context. Its target is unknown. The trim removed 7 bases at V and 5 bases at J, leaving 7 bases unmatched. Germline-derived CDR1 and CDR2 are SGDLS and YYNGEE. This CDR3 is 14 amino acids long. The record originates from a study of cytomegalovirus exposure and HLA in healthy donors. Study-level information: Sequencing of around 200 million T cells in an earlier analysis found approximately 120 million unique TCR beta sequences. A data release that came early held roughly 90 million unique TCRs from HLA-typed donors.

Notes on the study in general: Later analysis identified a missense DCLRE1C variant that was linked to TCR beta V- and J-gene trimming.

13 Jbeta primers and 60 Vbeta primers were used for the PCR. The data were produced by immunoSEQ multiplex PCR, yet TCRdb's version contains in-frame clones alone and is incomplete. The sample holds under 250,000 clones, about 78% seen once. The chain combines TRBV9 with TRBJ1-1, with 11 positions matching TRBD1. The sequenced sample was PBMCs. The receptor comes from a male donor in good health and CMV-seronegative. The CDR3 DNA is TGTGCCAGCGGCAGGACAGGGGGCGTGACTGAAGCTTTCTTT. Translation: CASGRTGGVTEAFF.